This TCR beta chain was identified in a study of T cell responses to AZD1222 COVID-19 vaccine. TCRdb keeps only in-frame clones here, not all; method: immunoSEQ multiplex PCR. This sample has 150,000 to 200,000 clones, with 75% to 90% found just once. This CDR3 region has 14 residues. Between the trimmed V and J ends, which lost 1 base and 7 bases, there was a span of 13 bases. Germline assignment: CDR1 MGHRA and CDR2 YSYEKL. The J gene is TRBJ1-2, the V gene TRBV4-1; D remains unclear. This sequence was found in an adult in good health. Sequences were derived from peripheral blood, sampled on day 0 of AZD1222 vaccination. CDR3 in amino acids: CASSQGPTFAGYTF. CDR3 nucleotide sequence: TGCGCCAGCAGCCAAGGTCCGACATTCGCTGGCTACACCTTC.